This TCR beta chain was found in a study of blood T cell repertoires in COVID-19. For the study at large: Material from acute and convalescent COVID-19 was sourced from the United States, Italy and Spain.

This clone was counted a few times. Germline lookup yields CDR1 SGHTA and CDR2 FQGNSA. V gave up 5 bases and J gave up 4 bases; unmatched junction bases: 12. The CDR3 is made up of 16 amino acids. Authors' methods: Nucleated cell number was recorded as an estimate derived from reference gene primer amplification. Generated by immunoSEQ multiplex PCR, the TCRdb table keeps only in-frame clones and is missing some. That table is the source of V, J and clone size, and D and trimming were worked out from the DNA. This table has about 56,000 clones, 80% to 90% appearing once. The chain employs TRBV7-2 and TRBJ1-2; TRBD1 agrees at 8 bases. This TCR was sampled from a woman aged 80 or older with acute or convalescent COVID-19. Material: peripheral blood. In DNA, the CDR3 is TGTGCCAGCAGCCGTCGCCCTCAGGGGGCTAGCTATGGCTACACCTTC. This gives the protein CASSRRPQGASYGYTF.